Below, 5 T cell receptor beta chains from the same sample are listed, as sequenced in a study of early T cells in non-severe SARS-CoV-2 infection. In TCRdb, the 5' RACE reads were re-called with MiXCR into one record per CDR3 protein. The profile covers approximately 81,000 distinct CDR3 sequences, with 6% to 7% appearing a single time and less than 8% taken by the ten largest. Sequencing input: whole blood. Receptors were obtained from an adult who was a healthcare worker with PCR-confirmed SARS-CoV-2 infection or an uninfected control (not recorded which).

The table lists this clonotype with a few counts. The V call is TRBV28, the J call TRBJ1-5; D remains unclear. Between the trimmed V and J ends, which lost 2 bases and 2 bases, there was a span of 10 bases. The CDR3 is 15 residues long. Germline V gives CDR1 MDHEN, CDR2 SYDVKM. CDR3 protein: CASSLGELGNQPQHF. In DNA form, the CDR3 reads TGTGCCAGCAGTTTAGGGGAGTTGGGCAATCAGCCCCAGCATTTT.

This clonotype has just a few counts. CDR3: CASSSSGGRSEQFF. The CDR3 coding sequence is TGTGCCAGCAGCTCTAGCGGGGGGAGAAGTGAGCAGTTCTTC. The chain couples TRBV5-4 to TRBJ2-1; 11 bases line up with TRBD2. This CDR3 has 14 residues. Germline trimming cut 3 bases from V and 9 bases from J; bases unmatched to any gene: 5. The germline V gene has CDR1 SGHNT and CDR2 YYREEE (reference sequence).

This clonotype has at least ten counts. The V and J genes are TRBV6-2 or TRBV6-3 and TRBJ2-1; the match to TRBD1 covers 8 bases. V shed 7 bases and J 9 bases; nucleotides not matched to a gene: 5. This CDR3 region has 12 residues. Germline assignment: CDR1 MNHEY and CDR2 SVGEGT. This CDR3 reads CASMHRGIEQFF. The CDR3 nucleotides read TGTGCCAGCATGCACAGGGGGATTGAGCAGTTCTTC.

The table lists this clonotype with many counts. The chain combines TRBV4-3 with TRBJ2-7, with TRBD2 identical over 13 bases. This CDR3 has 13 amino acids. J lost 6 bases, V lost 4 bases, and 0 bases had no gene match. The germline V gene encodes CDR1 LGHNA and CDR2 YSLEER. CDR3 sequence reads: CASSRLAGGEQYF. The CDR3 DNA reads as TGCGCCAGCAGCCGACTAGCGGGGGGCGAGCAGTACTTC.

This clonotype was observed many times. This rearrangement joins TRBV7-7 to TRBJ1-1; 10 bases match TRBD1. The V segment lost 5 bases and the J segment 0 bases; nucleotides outside the gene matches: 9. Per the germline V gene, CDR1 is SSHAT and CDR2 is FNYEAQ (reference sequence). The CDR3 loop spans 17 amino acids. The CDR3 protein is CASSPSAGTGVNTEAFF. CDR3 nucleotides: TGTGCCAGCAGCCCGAGCGCCGGGACAGGGGTGAACACTGAAGCTTTCTTT.